This TCR beta chain was obtained from a study of T cell responses to AZD1222 COVID-19 vaccine. With respect to this clone: Its target is not known.

Libraries were prepared by immunoSEQ multiplex PCR; TCRdb keeps only in-frame clonotypes and omits some of them. Of around 100,000 clones in the sample, around 89% were seen once. Germline V CDR1 and CDR2: SGHTA, FQGNSA. CDR3 length: 14 residues. Trimming removed 2 bases from V and 3 bases from J, with 11 bases in between. Study observations and caveats: Baseline serology detected seropositivity in only six AZD1222 recipients. Repertoires in all cases were sampled only once the peak T cell response had passed.

The receptor comes from an adult in good health. J is TRBJ2-7 and V is TRBV7-2; unclear D gene. The sequencing here drew on peripheral blood, taken on day 0 of AZD1222 vaccination. The CDR3 sequence: CASSLNPGDYEQYF. The DNA of the CDR3 is TGTGCCAGCAGCTTAAACCCAGGCGACTACGAGCAGTACTTC. Based on the CDR3 plus reference TRBV7-2 and TRBJ2-7, the full variable domain is GAGVSQSPSNKVTEKGKDVELRCDPISGHTALYWYRQSLGQGLEFLIYFQGNSAPDKSGLPSDRFSAERTGGSVSTLTIQRTQQEDSAVYLCASSLNPGDYEQYFGPGTRLTVT.